This is a list of T cell receptor beta chains from one sample in a study of cytomegalovirus exposure and HLA in healthy donors. Sequencing was performed with immunoSEQ multiplex PCR; in TCRdb, only in-frame clones are kept and a portion is missing. The sample shows more than 150,000 clones, 78% of them seen only once. The specimen was PBMCs. The receptors were sampled from a woman in her twenties or thirties in good health and CMV-seropositive. Both conserved end residues are part of each CDR3.

TRBV2	TRBJ2-1	CASLGGRAPLNEQFF
TRBV6-4	TRBJ1-2	CASSDSKGHNNNYGYTF
TRBV5-1	TRBJ1-1	CASSPGGEAFF
TRBV11-2	TRBJ2-5	CASSFGPGGTQYF
TRBV5-1	TRBJ2-4	CASSSPAGGPSKNIQYF
TRBV2	TRBJ2-2	CASKGLAENTGELFF
TRBV13	TRBJ2-3	CASSLLAGGPDTQYF
TRBV10-1	TRBJ2-1	CASSEKRGLPPFF
TRBV7-7	TRBJ2-5	CASSLNPGTGGAETQYF
TRBV5-1	TRBJ1-6	CASSLEGAYNSPLHF
TRBV6-1	TRBJ2-5	CASSEDPSGVETQYF
TRBV5-1	TRBJ1-6	CASSLWTGAGSPLHF
TRBV9	TRBJ1-6	CASSVGRDSPLHF
TRBV18	TRBJ2-6	CASSPREAISGANVLTF
TRBV5-4	TRBJ2-1	CASSLGASGGTYNEQFF
TRBV9	TRBJ1-2	CASSVGMTGPNTNYGYTF
TRBV6-6	TRBJ1-1	CASSYFTGLRTEAFF
TRBV6-5	TRBJ1-2	CASSYSSGGRGYGYTF
TRBV9	TRBJ2-4	CASSVGGGGSNIQYF
TRBV2	TRBJ2-1	CASSGRTRATLGEQFF
TRBV5-5	TRBJ1-5	CASSPRVSGAGNQPQHF
TRBV6-6	TRBJ1-1	CASSSDTEAFF
TRBV6-5	TRBJ1-4	CASSRWDSYEKLFF
TRBV14	TRBJ1-1	CASSQVPPRSFF
TRBV11-2	TRBJ1-5	CASSLVGPPTPQHF
TRBV27	TRBJ2-5	CASSPLDRGELGETQYF